This TCR beta chain appears in the sequencing data of a study of T-cell reconstitution after alpha-beta-depleted transplantation in children. A library of TCRbeta sequences, prepared with unique molecular identifiers, was generated. TCRdb processed the PCR reads anew with MiXCR; each CDR3 protein has one entry. The sample has 700,000 to 950,000 distinct CDR3 sequences, under 20% seen once. Only a few counts were recorded for this clonotype. Its antigen is unidentified. Study outcomes and limitations: In patients about two months after transplant, alpha-beta T cells reportedly arose from several hundred expanded graft clones. After transplant, high TCRbeta diversity at day 60 in some patients arose from surviving recipient T cells and thymic progenitors. Hyperexpanded clones declined; after one year, newly produced T cells mostly supplied diversity.

The CDR3 consists of 14 residues. In germline, CDR1 is SQVTM, CDR2 ANQGSEA. Trimming removed 4 bases from V and 4 bases from J, with 14 bases in between. The V call is TRBV29-1, the J call TRBJ2-1, with a weak D call TRBD1 (5 bases). This clonotype was sampled from a male patient younger than 18 who had a stem cell transplant for acute lymphoblastic leukemia, so the T cells may come from the graft donor. Sequenced material: PBMCs, mostly from graft donor cells, taken 360 days after TCRalphabeta/CD19-depleted stem cell transplant. CDR3 in amino acids: CSVGRRGKYNEQFF. The CDR3 nucleotides are TGCAGCGTTGGGAGAAGGGGCAAATACAATGAGCAGTTCTTC.